Each of the 32 T cell receptor beta chains below was sequenced from the same sample in a study of shared clonotypes between healthy human individuals. Assay: immunoSEQ multiplex PCR; the TCRdb copy retains only in-frame clones and omits some. This table has 2.3 million or so clones, 90% to 95% appearing once. Sequenced: naive CD4+ T cells from PBMCs. Noted subset: CD45RA+ positively selected. These receptors were obtained from a man between 18 and 29 years old in good health. Some clones in this sample may be carry-over from other donors' samples.

The CDR3 DNA reads TGTGCCAGCAGCCTAACTCCCCGCCCTCGCGGGGGGCAGCCCCAGCATTTT. This encodes CASSLTPRPRGGQPQHF. This sequence joins TRBV7-8 and TRBJ1-5, with D perhaps matching TRBD1 (5 bases). The CDR3 is 17 residues long. In germline, CDR1 is SGHVS, CDR2 FQNEAQ. V lost 5 bases to trimming and J lost 7 bases, with 24 bases between them.

The chain couples TRBV5-1 to TRBJ1-1, with D tentatively TRBD1 (5 bases). Germline V gives CDR1 SGHRS, CDR2 YFSETQ. The CDR3 consists of 16 residues. Between the trimmed V and J ends, which lost 0 bases and 3 bases, there was a span of 15 bases. The CDR3 DNA reads TGCGCCAGCAGCTTGGTTGCACGCCGGGGGGACACTGAAGCTTTCTTT. Amino acid sequence: CASSLVARRGDTEAFF.

The rearrangement uses TRBV6-1 and TRBJ1-5; D is possibly TRBD1 (6 bases). Trimming stripped 3 bases from V and 1 base from J, with 19 bases between. From germline, CDR1 is MNHNS and CDR2 SASEGT. The CDR3 contains 18 residues. For the CDR3, the DNA is TGTGCCAGCAGTGACCAAACAGGGAGATTTGGGAGCAATCAGCCCCAGCATTTT. It codes for CASSDQTGRFGSNQPQHF.

The chain employs TRBV7-8 and TRBJ1-2; TRBD1 is a possible D gene (5 bases). Germline V lookup: CDR1 SGHVS, CDR2 FQNEAQ. Trimming took off 5 bases at V and 2 bases at J, with 9 bases between the two ends. The CDR3 is 13 residues long. The CDR3 region is CASSVDSNYGYTF. CDR3 nucleotides: TGTGCCAGCAGCGTTGACAGCAACTATGGCTACACCTTC.

The V call is TRBV5-4, the J call TRBJ2-7; D is uncertain. The CDR3 has 12 amino acids. V was pared by 1 base and J by 0 bases, with 2 bases between. Germline values: CDR1 SGHNT, CDR2 YYREEE (reference sequence). CDR3: CASSLPSYEQYF. The CDR3 DNA reads TGTGCCAGCAGCTTGCCCTCCTACGAGCAGTACTTC.

The J gene is TRBJ1-2, the V gene TRBV6-1, with D tentatively TRBD1 (5 bases). V was trimmed by 2 bases and J by 8 bases, leaving 21 bases between them. Germline V gene sequence: CDR1 MNHNS, CDR2 SASEGT. This CDR3 is 16 amino acids long. CDR3 in amino acids: CASSEKREEGFWGYTF. The CDR3 nucleotides are TGTGCCAGCAGTGAAAAAAGGGAGGAGGGGTTTTGGGGCTACACCTTC.

The rearrangement joins TRBV15 to TRBJ2-7, with a tentative D call TRBD2 (5 bases). CDR1 and CDR2 from the germline V gene are LNHNV and YYDKDF (reference sequence). V gave up 6 bases and J gave up 0 bases, with 12 bases separating them. This CDR3 contains 14 residues. This chain's CDR3 is CATRFGGFSYEQYF. The CDR3 coding sequence is TGTGCCACCAGGTTTGGAGGATTCTCCTACGAGCAGTACTTC.

This clone was seen a single time. The CDR3 loop is CASSPPDGANTEAFF. Here the CDR3 DNA reads TGTGCCAGCAGCCCCCCCGACGGCGCGAACACTGAAGCTTTCTTT. The rearrangement links TRBV21-1 to TRBJ1-1. TRBV21-1 is a pseudogene segment. This CDR3 spans 15 amino acids.

This chain connects TRBV10-2 to TRBJ2-3; tentatively, D is TRBD1 (5 bases). Trimming took off 8 bases at V and 0 bases at J, with 12 bases between the two ends. Germline CDR1 reads WSHSY; CDR2 reads SAAADI. CDR3 length: 14 amino acids. The CDR3 coding sequence is TGCGCCAGCGGAATCAGGGTTAGCACAGATACGCAGTATTTT. Protein sequence: CASGIRVSTDTQYF.

This clone appeared once. The chain combines TRBV6-6 with TRBJ1-6; D not resolved. The germline V gene encodes CDR1 MNHNY and CDR2 SVGAGI (reference sequence). The length of the CDR3 is 16 residues. V shed 5 bases and J shed 8 bases, with 19 bases lying between them. CDR3 nucleotide sequence: TGTGCCAGCAGTCAAAGGGAAGTTCCCACTTATTCACCCCTCCACTTT. As protein: CASSQREVPTYSPLHF.

This clone appeared a single time. This sequence joins TRBV4-1 and TRBJ2-7, with D possibly matching TRBD2 (6 bases). The CDR3 totals 21 residues. Germline V gene lookup returns CDR1 MGHRA and CDR2 YSYEKL. Trimming cost V 2 bases and J 4 bases, with 33 bases left between them. The CDR3 sequence: CASSQPPLTSGARAWTYEQYF. The CDR3 DNA reads TGCGCCAGCAGCCAACCCCCTTTGACTAGTGGTGCCCGGGCATGGACGTACGAGCAGTACTTC.

This rearrangement joins TRBV11-2 to TRBJ2-4, with TRBD2 matching 8 bases. Germline CDR1 reads SGHAT; CDR2 reads FQNNGV. V lost 3 bases and J lost 4; bases outside the gene matches: 2. The CDR3 consists of 14 residues. CDR3 sequence reads: CASSFTGGKNIQYF. Here the CDR3 DNA reads TGTGCCAGCAGCTTTACGGGGGGGAAAAACATTCAGTACTTC.

The chain combines TRBV5-6 with TRBJ2-7; D unclear. The V gene lost 0 bases and the J gene lost 1 base, with 20 bases spanning the gap. CDR1 and CDR2 (germline): SGHDT, YYEEEE. This CDR3 has 18 amino acids. CDR3 nucleotides: TGTGCCAGCAGCTTGGGGTTTGTTAGTTCGTCTCTTTCCTACGAGCAGTACTTC. Residues: CASSLGFVSSSLSYEQYF.

Points on this clone: At one end the junction does not follow the germline gene, possibly because of a read error. This chain connects TRBV6-5 to TRBJ1-2; 7 bases map to TRBD1. The CDR3 consists of 15 residues. Germline assignment: CDR1 MNHEY and CDR2 SVGAGI. Here the CDR3 reads CASSYTTGNNYGHTF. The DNA of the CDR3 is TGTGCCAGCAGTTACACGACAGGGAATAACTATGGCCACACCTTC.

The gene calls are TRBV4-1 and TRBJ2-5, with TRBD2 as a possible D gene (6 bases). V lost 3 bases to trimming and J lost 3 bases, with 14 bases between them. This CDR3 is built from 15 residues. Germline V gene data show CDR1 as MGHRA and CDR2 as YSYEKL. The CDR3, as DNA: TGCGCCAGCAGCCACCGCGGAGGGCCCGAAGAGACCCAGTACTTC. Its translation: CASSHRGGPEETQYF.

V gene TRBV5-1 combines with J gene TRBJ2-1; 7 nucleotides match TRBD1. The length of the CDR3 is 14 residues. V dropped 4 bases and J dropped 4; count of bases not matched to a gene: 5. Germline loops: CDR1 SGHRS, CDR2 YFSETQ. The CDR3 DNA reads TGCGCCAGCAGCCGGGACAGTGGGTACAATGAGCAGTTCTTC. Its translation is CASSRDSGYNEQFF.

This clone was seen just once. Other DNA sequences in the same sample also yield this CDR3. This chain's CDR3 is CASSVGPSGNTIYF. The DNA for the CDR3 is TGTGCCAGCAGCGTAGGGCCTTCTGGAAACACCATATATTTT. The chain joins TRBV9 to TRBJ1-3; D unresolved. CDR3 length equals 14 residues. V was trimmed by 0 bases and J by 1 base, leaving 5 bases between them. The V gene's germline CDR1 is SGDLS and CDR2 YYNGEE.

V gene TRBV18 combines with J gene TRBJ2-6; TRBD1 might be the D (6 bases). V lost 5 bases to trimming and J lost 2 bases, with 10 bases between them. The CDR3 extends over 15 amino acids. Germline V gene lookup returns CDR1 KGHSH and CDR2 LQKENI. CDR3 amino acids: CASSSQGTGANVLTF. CDR3 coding DNA: TGTGCCAGCTCATCGCAGGGGACTGGGGCCAACGTCCTGACTTTC.

This chain links TRBV7-9 with TRBJ2-7; a weak D match, TRBD1 (6 bases). Germline lookup yields CDR1 SEHNR and CDR2 FQNEAQ (reference sequence). Trimming removed 4 bases from V and 1 base from J, with 11 bases in between. The CDR3 covers 14 residues. The DNA of the CDR3 is TGTGCCAGCAGCTCCCACAGGGAATCCTACGAGCAGTACTTC. Amino acids: CASSSHRESYEQYF.

The DNA of the CDR3 is TGTGCCAGCAGCTTTCATACGAACACTGAAGCTTTCTTT. Its protein is CASSFHTNTEAFF. The J gene is TRBJ1-1, the V gene TRBV7-2; D unresolved. Between the trimmed V and J ends, which lost 3 bases and 1 base, there was a span of 6 bases. Germline-derived CDR1 and CDR2 are SGHTA and FQGNSA. The CDR3 covers 13 residues.

This sequence joins TRBV6-4 and TRBJ2-3; D might be TRBD1 (6 bases). CDR3 length equals 19 residues. V lost 0 bases, J lost 2 bases, and 21 bases lay in between. From germline, CDR1 is MRHNA and CDR2 SNTAGT. Here the CDR3 reads CASSDSMVAVGATTDTQYF. CDR3 bases: TGTGCCAGCAGTGACTCGATGGTGGCGGTGGGGGCCACCACAGATACGCAGTATTTT.

This clone was picked up one time. The genes are TRBV4-3 and TRBJ1-6; TRBD1 matches at 9 bases. Germline V CDR1 and CDR2: LGHNA, YSLEER. The CDR3 loop spans 17 amino acids. V lost 3 bases to trimming and J lost 7 bases; unmatched junction nucleotides: 10. CDR3 region: CASSQSPGTGPNSPLHF. The CDR3 region has the DNA TGCGCCAGCAGCCAGTCCCCAGGGACAGGGCCAAATTCACCCCTCCACTTT.

A remark on this clone: The sample has other DNA sequences that encode this CDR3 too. V usage is TRBV28 and J usage is TRBJ2-7; 7 bases are shared with TRBD1. CDR1 and CDR2 from the germline V gene are MDHEN and SYDVKM. The CDR3 has 14 residues. V shed 3 bases, J shed 0 bases, and the junction held 2 bases outside the gene matches. CDR3 loop: CASSLRQGSYEQYF. In nucleotides, the CDR3 is TGTGCCAGCAGTTTGAGACAGGGCTCCTACGAGCAGTACTTC.

A single count supports this clone. The CDR3 nucleotides are TGTGCCAGCAGCCCTAAAGGGGGACTAGCGGGAGCGAATGAGCAGTTCTTC. Translated: CASSPKGGLAGANEQFF. This chain joins TRBV5-4 and TRBJ2-1; 14 positions agree with TRBD2. The CDR3 covers 17 residues. V gave up 4 bases and J gave up 7 bases; unmatched junction bases: 10. Germline CDR1 reads SGHNT; CDR2 reads YYREEE (reference sequence).

The J gene is TRBJ2-3, the V gene TRBV4-2; D not certain. This CDR3 region has 17 residues. Germline CDR1 and CDR2: LGHNA and YNFKEQ. Trimming took off 1 base at V and 0 bases at J, with 14 bases between the two ends. CDR3: CASSQGMAAGSTDTQYF. Written as DNA, the CDR3 is TGTGCCAGCAGCCAAGGTATGGCCGCCGGGAGCACAGATACGCAGTATTTT.

V is TRBV5-5 and J is TRBJ1-1; 8 positions agree with TRBD1. After removal of 5 bases from V and 1 base from J, the junction contained 10 bases not matched to a gene. CDR3 length: 16 residues. Germline V gives CDR1 SGHKS, CDR2 YYEKEE (reference sequence). CDR3 sequence: CASRQGQGSPNTEAFF. CDR3 DNA: TGTGCCAGCAGGCAAGGACAGGGCTCGCCGAACACTGAAGCTTTCTTT. Using reference TRBV5-5 and TRBJ1-1 for the parts outside the CDR3, the full variable domain is DAGVTQSPTHLIKTRGQQVTLRCSPISGHKSVSWYQQVLGQGPQFIFQYYEKEERGRGNFPDRFSARQFPNYSSELNVNALLLGDSALYLCASRQGQGSPNTEAFFGQGTRLTVV.

DNA of the CDR3: TGTGCCAGCAGCTTCGGTACGTCAACCTACGAGCAGTACTTC. Encoded protein: CASSFGTSTYEQYF. The V gene is TRBV7-9, the J gene TRBJ2-7; D is unresolved. The V end lost 3 bases, the J end lost 2 bases, and 11 bases lay between the germline ends. The CDR3 has 14 residues. Germline V gene lookup returns CDR1 SEHNR and CDR2 FQNEAQ (reference sequence). Using reference TRBV7-9 and TRBJ2-7 for the parts outside the CDR3, the full variable domain is DTGVSQNPRHKITKRGQNVTFRCDPISEHNRLYWYRQTLGQGPEFLTYFQNEAQLEKSRLLSDRFSAERPKGSFSTLEIQRTEQGDSAMYLCASSFGTSTYEQYFGPGTRLTVT.

As for this clone: The sample contains more than one DNA sequence encoding this CDR3. J is TRBJ2-3 and V is TRBV2; D call uncertain. CDR3 length equals 13 residues. Deletions cut 3 bases from V and 4 bases from J, with 8 bases between. Per the germline V gene, CDR1 is SNHLY and CDR2 is FYNNEI. This CDR3 is CASSDVVPDTQYF. CDR3 in DNA: TGTGCCAGCAGTGACGTAGTTCCAGATACGCAGTATTTT. The full variable domain, its missing parts supplied by reference TRBV2 and TRBJ2-3, is EPEVTQTPSHQVTQMGQEVILRCVPISNHLYFYWYRQILGQKVEFLVSFYNNEISEKSEIFDDQFSVERPDGSNFTLKIRSTKLEDSAMYFCASSDVVPDTQYFGPGTRLTVL.

V and J are TRBV4-1 and TRBJ2-7; the match to TRBD2 covers 12 bases. Per germline, CDR1 MGHRA and CDR2 YSYEKL. CDR3 length: 16 residues. J was trimmed by 7 bases and V by 1 base; bases with no gene match: 8. The CDR3 sequence is CASSQVPLAGGREQYF. The DNA for the CDR3 is TGCGCCAGCAGCCAAGTTCCTCTAGCGGGAGGGCGGGAGCAGTACTTC.

The V gene is TRBV28, the J gene TRBJ1-2; D remains ambiguous. Trimming removed 6 bases from V and 5 bases from J, with 10 bases in between. Germline V gene lookup returns CDR1 MDHEN and CDR2 SYDVKM. The CDR3 consists of 12 residues. The CDR3 nucleotides read TGTGCCAGCAGCGCCAAGCGGTATGGCTACACCTTC. Encoded protein: CASSAKRYGYTF.

This clone was seen only once. The V gene is TRBV27, the J gene TRBJ2-7; 7 nucleotides match TRBD2. The CDR3 runs to 14 residues. CDR1 and CDR2 (germline): MNHEY, SMNVEV (reference sequence). Germline trimming cut 3 bases from V and 1 base from J; bases unmatched to any gene: 3. CDR3 sequence (DNA): TGTGCCAGCAGTTTCCACGGGGGGTCCTACGAGCAGTACTTC. Protein product: CASSFHGGSYEQYF.

V usage is TRBV2 and J usage is TRBJ1-2; D may be TRBD1 (6 bases). This CDR3 is built from 15 residues. Germline CDR1 is SNHLY and CDR2 is FYNNEI. Between the trimmed V and J ends, which lost 4 bases and 7 bases, there was a span of 19 bases. The CDR3 here is CASSVPGQGRGGYTF. For the CDR3, the DNA is TGTGCCAGCAGTGTACCCGGGCAGGGCAGGGGTGGCTACACCTTC.